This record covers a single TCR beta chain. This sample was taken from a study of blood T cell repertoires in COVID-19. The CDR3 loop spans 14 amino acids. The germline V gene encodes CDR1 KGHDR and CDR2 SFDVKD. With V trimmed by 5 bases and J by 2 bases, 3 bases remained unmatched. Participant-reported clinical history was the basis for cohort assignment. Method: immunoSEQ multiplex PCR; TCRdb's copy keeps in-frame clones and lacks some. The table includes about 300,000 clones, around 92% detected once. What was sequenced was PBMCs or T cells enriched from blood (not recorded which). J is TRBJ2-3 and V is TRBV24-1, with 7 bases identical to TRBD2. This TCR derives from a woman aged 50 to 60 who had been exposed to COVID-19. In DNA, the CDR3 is TGTGCCACCAGTGGCCTAGCGGACACAGATACGCAGTATTTT. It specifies CATSGLADTDTQYF.